This T cell receptor (beta chain) was captured in a study of cytomegalovirus exposure and HLA in healthy donors. About this clone: A junction boundary mismatches the germline segment, possibly from a read error.

The PCR ran on 60 Vbeta and 13 Jbeta primers. Under the authors' procedure: In a later analysis, around 11 million of approximately 86 million unique beta chains occurred in at least two donors. Only in-frame clones appear in the TCRdb table, and some are missing; sequencing was by immunoSEQ multiplex PCR. D and trimming were read from the DNA, whereas the V and J calls and clone size are those reported in that table. The data show approximately 150,000 clones, with 65% to 80% seen just once and around 3.1% held by the top ten. Germline values: CDR1 MDHEN, CDR2 SYDVKM. The CDR3 sequence is 13 residues long.

The receptor comes from a male donor in good health and CMV-seronegative. What was sequenced was PBMCs. The V gene is TRBV28, the J gene TRBJ1-5; D remains ambiguous. CDR3 nucleotides: TGTGCCAGCAATTTAGGGCTTTATCAGCCCCAGCATTTT. Its translation is CASNLGLYQPQHF.